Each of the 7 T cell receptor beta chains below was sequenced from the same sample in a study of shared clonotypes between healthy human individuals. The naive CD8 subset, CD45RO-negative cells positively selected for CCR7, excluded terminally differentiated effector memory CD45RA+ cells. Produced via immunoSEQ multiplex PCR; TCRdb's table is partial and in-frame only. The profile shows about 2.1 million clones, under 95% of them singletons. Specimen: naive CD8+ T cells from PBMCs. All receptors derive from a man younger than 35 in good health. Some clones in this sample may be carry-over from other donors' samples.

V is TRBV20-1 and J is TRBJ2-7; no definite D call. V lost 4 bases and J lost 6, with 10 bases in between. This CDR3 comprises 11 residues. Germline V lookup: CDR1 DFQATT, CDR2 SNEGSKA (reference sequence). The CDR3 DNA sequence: TGCAGTGCTACCGCAGAAGTCGAGCAGTACTTC. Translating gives CSATAEVEQYF.

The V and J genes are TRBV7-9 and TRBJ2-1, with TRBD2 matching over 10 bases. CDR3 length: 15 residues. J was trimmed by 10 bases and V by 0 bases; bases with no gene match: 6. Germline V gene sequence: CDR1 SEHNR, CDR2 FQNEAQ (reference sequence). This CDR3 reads CASSLAATSGWEQFF. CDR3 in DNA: TGTGCCAGCAGCTTAGCTGCGACTAGCGGGTGGGAGCAGTTCTTC.

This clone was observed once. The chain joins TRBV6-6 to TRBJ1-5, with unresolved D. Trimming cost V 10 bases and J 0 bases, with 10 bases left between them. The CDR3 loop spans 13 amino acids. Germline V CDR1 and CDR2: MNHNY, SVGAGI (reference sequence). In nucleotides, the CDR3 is TGTGCCACCCCAGCAGCTAGCAATCAGCCCCAGCATTTT. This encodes CATPAASNQPQHF.

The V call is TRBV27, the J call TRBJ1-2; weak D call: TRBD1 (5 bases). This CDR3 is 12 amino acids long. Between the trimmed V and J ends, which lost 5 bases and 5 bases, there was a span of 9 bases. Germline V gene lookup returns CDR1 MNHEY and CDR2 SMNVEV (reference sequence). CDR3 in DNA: TGTGCCAGCAGTCCAGAGGGGTATGGCTACACCTTC. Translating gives CASSPEGYGYTF.

Written as DNA, the CDR3 is TGTGCCAGCCGAGGACACCCGATCCAAGAGACCCAGTACTTC. Translated: CASRGHPIQETQYF. This chain joins TRBV28 and TRBJ2-5; D might be TRBD1 (5 bases). V lost 8 bases and J lost 1, with 14 bases in between. The CDR3 runs to 14 residues. Germline assignment: CDR1 MDHEN and CDR2 SYDVKM.

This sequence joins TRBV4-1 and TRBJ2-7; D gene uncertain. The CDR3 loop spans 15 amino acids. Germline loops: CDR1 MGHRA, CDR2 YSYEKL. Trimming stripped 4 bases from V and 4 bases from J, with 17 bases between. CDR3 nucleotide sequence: TGCGCCAGCAGCCCAAGTACGGGCGTAGGGTACGAGCAGTACTTC. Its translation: CASSPSTGVGYEQYF.

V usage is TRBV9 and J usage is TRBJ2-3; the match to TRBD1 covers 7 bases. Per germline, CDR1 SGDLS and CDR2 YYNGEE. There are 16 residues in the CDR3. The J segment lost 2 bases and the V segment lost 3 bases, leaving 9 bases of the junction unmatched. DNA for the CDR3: TGTGCCAGCAGCGCGTACCCGGGACAGTTCACAGATACGCAGTATTTT. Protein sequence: CASSAYPGQFTDTQYF.